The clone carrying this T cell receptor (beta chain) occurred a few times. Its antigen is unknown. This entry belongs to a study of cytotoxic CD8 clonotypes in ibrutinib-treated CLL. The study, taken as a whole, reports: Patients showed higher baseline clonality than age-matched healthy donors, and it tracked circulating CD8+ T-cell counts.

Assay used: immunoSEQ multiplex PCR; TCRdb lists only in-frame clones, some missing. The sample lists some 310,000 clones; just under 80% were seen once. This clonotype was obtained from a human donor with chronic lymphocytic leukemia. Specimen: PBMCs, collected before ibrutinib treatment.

The CDR3 DNA follows: TGTGCCAGCACCACAGGGGCTGCGTATGGCTACACCTTC. Encoded protein: CASTTGAAYGYTF. The chain joins TRBV6-5 to TRBJ1-2, with 7 bases lining up with TRBD1. The germline V gene encodes CDR1 MNHEY and CDR2 SVGAGI. The CDR3 consists of 13 residues. The ends lost 7 bases at V and 5 bases at J; junction bases unmatched: 7.